This T cell receptor beta chain was captured in a study of shared clonotypes between healthy human individuals (dated by TCRdb to 2020 to 2022). For context, the study as a whole: The cohort included a few men and a couple of women between 18 and 49 years of age. Per donor, three plates each were used for CD4 naive and CD4 memory, two for CD8 naive, and one for CD8 memory. The study deeply sequenced blood TCR repertoires of about 5 healthy adults to estimate repertoire size and the extent of clonotype sharing between individuals. Different laboratories and diverse techniques were used to prepare libraries and sequence TCR repertoires, to increase sequencing depth and limit assay-specific biases. Between about 0.9 and 10 billion PBMCs per donor were obtained by leukapheresis.

General findings and caveats noted by the study authors: Incomplete sequencing was indicated by rarefaction of sorted-subset datasets, despite the large sequencing depth. The genetic and exposure-history diversity represented was limited by the small number of donors. Sampling was limited to blood, and TCR repertoires in tissue likely differ from TCR repertoires in blood. About 5% of naive CD4, approximately 3.7% of naive CD8, around 2.3% of memory CD4, and roughly 0.4% of memory CD8 clonotypes were shared across several donors. Compared with non-shared clonotypes, clonotypes shared by all four sorted-subset donors had higher generation probabilities. Based on pairwise subsampling, the degree of clonotype sharing among donors was expected to be affected by sequencing depth. Estimated clonotype richness was generally larger for naive than for memory subsets.

The CDR3, from cysteine to phenylalanine, totals 16 residues. Here the CDR3 DNA is all that survives: 48 bases in frame from base 1. Sequences SGHRS (CDR1) and YFSETQ (CDR2) are obtained from the germline V gene. The germline V and J ends show losses of 3 bases and 4 bases respectively, and no gene match explains 10 bases of the junction. Using the deep immunoSEQ assay, multiplex PCR amplified TCR CDR3 regions from genomic DNA. Extracted genomic DNA from each cell subset was spread evenly across all wells of several immunoSEQ 96-well plates, with each plate serving as a replicate. For sorted subsets, roughly 200 ng of genomic DNA, equivalent to 25,000 to 30,000 T cell genomes, went into each replicate PCR. Purified libraries were quantified with a Qubit 3.0 fluorometer, sized on a Bioanalyzer 2100, and re-quantified with the KAPA Library Quantification kit. Each immunoSEQ 96-well plate was sequenced on its own single-read 150-cycle Illumina NextSeq 550 flow cell. As for the authors' bioinformatics: Because only junctional sequences without quality scores were contained in the immunoSEQ output, filtering matching that applied to full-length reads could not be performed. To assign V/J genes and CDR3, sequences were annotated using PyIR, a Python wrapper for IgBLAST v1.9, with IMGT germline references. Reads were filtered out if the reads had weak V/J assignments (E-value above 1e-6), no CDR3, stop codons, out-of-frame junctions, or ambiguous translated residues. V3J clonotypes were defined as sequences sharing the same inferred V gene, J gene, and CDR3 amino acid sequence. The percentage overlap between two repertoires was calculated by dividing the number of shared unique clonotypes by the size of the smaller repertoire. Three approaches were used to assess repertoire richness: RTK rarefaction, the Chao1 estimator, and Recon v2.1 estimates of unobserved clonotypes. Generation probabilities for all TCRbeta clonotypes obtained by the gDNA method from several donors were computed using OLGA. Imported from immuneACCESS, the table was reduced by TCRdb to in-frame sequences with V and J called. These copies leave out some clones; in studies compared against another copy, an unresolved V gene accounts for under half, and the cause of the remainder is not known. D and trimming come from the DNA, and the V and J calls and clone size come from that table. For this sample there are over a million clones; approximately 80% appear just once. Under 0.6% of the sample lies in the top ten.

Donors were healthy HIV-negative adults with no recently reported acute infections or vaccinations. Every donor was a Caucasian adult residing in Nashville, Tennessee, USA. CD4+ T cells were enriched through magnetic negative selection, after which naive cells were positively selected on CD45RA and the remaining negative fraction served as the memory subset. Blood was obtained by leukapheresis, after which PBMCs were separated by Ficoll-Histopaque density gradient centrifugation and cryopreserved in liquid nitrogen vapor phase. Analytical flow cytometry was used to check the purity and quantity of every magnetically sorted T cell population. Genomic DNA was isolated from each sorted fraction and quantified by UV absorbance on a Nanodrop 2000c. With respect to this clone: The antigen this receptor binds is unknown. No base quality information exists; no much larger clone differs at one position.

Sequences were obtained from memory CD4+ T cells from PBMCs. The sample's cell subset or site label, decoded: CD45RA-negative fraction. This TCR came from a man aged 18 to 35 in good health. Some clones in this sample may be carry-over from other donors' samples. The chain was built from TRBV5-1 and TRBJ2-7, with 10 central nucleotides matching TRBD1. The CDR3 sequence is CASSSGRDRGIYEQYF. The DNA sequence is TGCGCCAGCAGCTCGGGACGGGACAGGGGAATATACGAGCAGTACTTC. Reference TRBV5-1 and TRBJ2-7 proteins supply the regions before and after the CDR3; the full variable domain is: KAGVTQTPRYLIKTRGQQVTLSCSPISGHRSVSWYQQTPGQGLQFLFEYFSETQRNKGNFPGRFSGRQFSNSRSEMNVSTLELGDSALYLCASSSGRDRGIYEQYFGPGTRLTVT.